Listed here are 27 T cell receptor beta chains from one sample, sequenced in a study of blood T cells in healthy people across ages. Alongside a J-beta primer mix, a sample-barcoded 5' primer served in a second PCR lasting roughly 7 to 11 cycles. Each CDR3 protein is one row after TCRdb ran MiXCR on the 5' RACE reads. The sample includes 1 million or so distinct CDR3 sequences, about 25% of them seen just once. Another study also made use of these data, one on T cells of mothers and their children.

The sequenced material came from blood. These receptors all stem from a girl between 2 and 10 years old in good health.

The chain employs TRBV20-1 and TRBJ2-4, with 7 bases matching TRBD1. V lost 2 bases and J lost 0; bases outside the gene matches: 4. The CDR3 is made up of 15 amino acids. Germline V CDR1 and CDR2: DFQATT, SNEGSKA (reference sequence). The CDR3 sequence: CSARSGQVAKNIQYF. DNA for the CDR3: TGCAGTGCTAGATCTGGACAGGTAGCCAAAAACATTCAGTACTTC.

The V and J genes are TRBV12-3 or TRBV12-4 and TRBJ1-5; D call uncertain. Between the trimmed V and J ends, which lost 5 bases and 0 bases, there was a span of 17 bases. The CDR3 is 17 residues long. The CDR3 is CASSPRTSSYSNQPQHF. The CDR3 nucleotides read TGTGCCAGCAGTCCGAGGACCTCCTCTTATAGCAATCAGCCCCAGCATTTT.

This clonotype was observed a few times. The chain uses TRBV28 and TRBJ2-5, with 7 nucleotides matching TRBD1. TRBJ2-7 matches the DNA end more closely, so the J call is doubtful. CDR3 length equals 15 residues. The germline V gene encodes CDR1 MDHEN and CDR2 SYDVKM. The CDR3 loop is CASSEVGTAIYEQYF. CDR3 bases: TGTGCCAGCAGTGAAGTCGGGACAGCGATCTACGAGCAGTACTTC.

This clonotype appeared a few times. The genes are TRBV14 and TRBJ1-2; no clear D gene. Trimming left V 3 bases short and J 2 bases short, with 16 bases between. The CDR3 spans 16 residues. The germline gives CDR1 SGHDN, CDR2 FVKESK. The CDR3 coding sequence is TGTGCCAGCAGCCACCATGGGGATACCTTAAACTATGGCTACACCTTC. Its translation is CASSHHGDTLNYGYTF.

The chain is built from TRBV20-1 and TRBJ2-5; 10 positions agree with TRBD2. There are 14 residues in the CDR3. Germline lookup yields CDR1 DFQATT and CDR2 SNEGSKA (reference sequence). Trimming at V came to 6 bases and at J to 5 bases, leaving 9 bases not matched to a gene. CDR3 residues: CSAQATSGTETQYF. The CDR3 bases are TGCAGTGCCCAGGCCACTAGCGGGACGGAGACCCAGTACTTC.

This clonotype appeared a few times. The chain couples TRBV20-1 to TRBJ1-2; 7 nucleotides match TRBD1. This CDR3 has 14 residues. From germline, CDR1 is DFQATT and CDR2 SNEGSKA (reference sequence). The ends lost 0 bases at V and 4 bases at J; junction bases unmatched: 5. This CDR3 is CSARDTGVGYGYTF. The CDR3 nucleotides are TGCAGTGCTAGAGACACAGGGGTTGGCTATGGCTACACCTTC.

This sequence joins TRBV10-3 and TRBJ2-3, with 11 bases aligning to TRBD2. V was clipped by 6 bases and J by 1 base; unmatched bases: 6. CDR3 length equals 16 residues. Germline V gene sequence: CDR1 ENHRY, CDR2 SYGVKD. CDR3 nucleotides: TGTGCCATCAGCGAAACTAGCGGGAGTGGCACAGATACGCAGTATTTT. Its protein product is CAISETSGSGTDTQYF.

This chain joins TRBV15 and TRBJ1-5, with D perhaps TRBD1 (6 bases). V was shortened by 6 bases and J by 6 bases, with 12 bases between the two germline ends. CDR1 is LNHNV, CDR2 YYDKDF, per germline (reference sequence). The CDR3 is made up of 13 amino acids. CDR3 DNA sequence: TGTGCCACCAGGGGGGCAGCCTCTCAGCCCCAGCATTTT. Residues: CATRGAASQPQHF.

CDR3 DNA sequence: TGTGCTAGTGGTCCCCTTGGACCTATCCAGTTCTTC. This encodes CASGPLGPIQFF. The J gene is TRBJ2-7, the V gene TRBV12-5; the D is unclear. The J call is in doubt because the DNA end fits TRBJ2-1 better. The germline V gene encodes CDR1 LGHNT and CDR2 FRNRAP. The CDR3 is 12 amino acids.

This clonotype has only a few counts. The chain combines TRBV3-1 with TRBJ1-6; the D gene is possibly TRBD1 (5 bases). The CDR3 contains 18 residues. Germline V CDR1 and CDR2: LGHDT, YNNKEL (reference sequence). V lost 0 bases and J lost 0, with 12 bases in between. CDR3 DNA sequence: TGTGCCAGCAGCCAAGAAGGGGCTGTGAGCTCCTATAATTCACCCCTCCACTTT. The encoded protein is CASSQEGAVSSYNSPLHF.

This CDR3 reads CSARAQGTHEQYF. Written as DNA, the CDR3 is TGCAGTGCTAGAGCACAGGGGACCCACGAGCAGTACTTC. The V and J genes are TRBV20-1 and TRBJ2-5, with TRBD1 matching over 7 bases. The DNA end is a closer match to TRBJ2-7, so the J assignment may be wrong. Germline CDR1 and CDR2: DFQATT and SNEGSKA (reference sequence). This CDR3 contains 13 residues.

This clonotype came up a few times. The chain has TRBV5-1 and TRBJ2-3, with 7 bases fitting TRBD2. After removal of 5 bases from V and 0 bases from J, the junction contained 9 bases not matched to a gene. This CDR3 is 16 amino acids long. Germline CDR1 SGHRS, CDR2 YFSETQ. CDR3 protein: CASSSPPGLSTDTQYF. The CDR3 coding sequence is TGCGCCAGCAGTTCACCCCCGGGACTAAGCACAGATACGCAGTATTTT.

This clonotype was seen many times. V is TRBV7-9 and J is TRBJ2-1; maybe TRBD1 (5 bases). Germline-derived CDR1 and CDR2 are SEHNR and FQNEAQ (reference sequence). Trimming shortened V by 5 bases and J by 5 bases, and 22 bases separated the two germline ends. The CDR3 runs to 17 residues. The CDR3 nucleotides read TGTGCCAGCAGCACACCAGGGTTGGATCCGAAGAACAATGAGCAGTTCTTC. Translation: CASSTPGLDPKNNEQFF.

The CDR3 protein is CASSQVQGSEQFF. For the CDR3, the DNA is TGCGCCAGCAGCCAAGTACAGGGGAGTGAGCAGTTCTTC. This chain uses TRBV4-1 with TRBJ2-5; TRBD1 matches at 7 bases. Near its end, the DNA agrees better with TRBJ2-1, so the J call may be wrong. The CDR3 length is 13 residues. Germline V lookup: CDR1 MGHRA, CDR2 YSYEKL.

The chain carries TRBV7-9 and TRBJ2-7; perhaps TRBD1 as D (6 bases). The germline V gene encodes CDR1 SEHNR and CDR2 FQNEAQ (reference sequence). CDR3 length: 16 residues. The V end lost 5 bases, the J end lost 3 bases, and 20 bases lay between the germline ends. The CDR3 sequence is CASSPLWGREVYEQYF. In DNA form, the CDR3 reads TGTGCCAGCAGCCCATTGTGGGGGCGCGAGGTCTACGAGCAGTACTTC.

This chain connects TRBV24-1 to TRBJ2-2; D may correspond to TRBD1 or TRBD2 (6 bases each). Germline CDR1 reads KGHDR; CDR2 reads SFDVKD. The CDR3 is 14 residues long. Trimming pared 1 base from V and 9 bases from J, leaving 11 bases between. The CDR3, as DNA: TGTGCCACCAGTGATTTATCGGGGGCCAGGGAGCTGTTTTTT. Its translation: CATSDLSGARELFF.

The V and J genes are TRBV6-2 or TRBV6-3 and TRBJ2-5, with TRBD2 as a possible D gene (5 bases). V dropped 8 bases and J dropped 10 bases, with 14 bases sitting between them. This CDR3 has 11 amino acids. Germline V gene data show CDR1 as MNHEY and CDR2 as SVGEGT. The CDR3 sequence is CASGYPGDQYF. The CDR3, as DNA: TGTGCCAGCGGATACCCCGGGGACCAGTACTTC.

The chain couples TRBV24-1 to TRBJ2-1, with a tentative D call TRBD2 (7 bases). Trimming removed 3 bases from V and 0 bases from J, with 17 bases in between. The CDR3 loop spans 18 amino acids. CDR1 and CDR2 from the germline V gene are KGHDR and SFDVKD. In DNA, the CDR3 is TGTGCCACCAGTGATCCGGTGGGGAGGGGGGACTCCTACAATGAGCAGTTCTTC. It is translated as CATSDPVGRGDSYNEQFF.

V and J are TRBV6-5 and TRBJ1-1; tentative D call: TRBD1 (5 bases). With 6 bases removed from V and 5 bases from J, the gap between germline ends came to 10 bases. The length of the CDR3 is 12 residues. The germline gives CDR1 MNHEY, CDR2 SVGAGI. The CDR3 DNA is TGTGCCAGCAGGACCGAGGGGACTGAAGCTTTCTTT. Residues: CASRTEGTEAFF.

The chain recombines TRBV12-3 or TRBV12-4 with TRBJ2-1; no reliable D call. The CDR3 totals 12 residues. Trimming took off 8 bases at V and 9 bases at J, with 14 bases between the two ends. The CDR3 DNA reads TGTGCCAGCGTCCCCGGGCAACGTGAGCAGTTCTTC. It specifies CASVPGQREQFF.

In this sample, this clonotype turned up a few times. CDR3 bases: TGCGCCAGCAGCTTGGGGACTAGCACCCTTTACGATGAGCAGTTCTTC. It is translated as CASSLGTSTLYDEQFF. This chain connects TRBV5-1 to TRBJ2-1; 8 positions match TRBD2. The germline gives CDR1 SGHRS, CDR2 YFSETQ. Germline trimming cut 0 bases from V and 8 bases from J; bases unmatched to any gene: 10. CDR3 length: 16 residues.

This clonotype was seen many times. V gene TRBV6-5 combines with J gene TRBJ2-5, with D perhaps TRBD1 (6 bases). With 2 bases removed from V and 9 bases from J, the gap between germline ends came to 19 bases. CDR3 length: 15 residues. Germline V gives CDR1 MNHEY, CDR2 SVGAGI. CDR3 in amino acids: CASSYGYRDTEAQYF. In DNA form, the CDR3 reads TGTGCCAGCAGTTACGGGTACCGGGACACCGAGGCCCAGTACTTC.

The V call is TRBV6-1, the J call TRBJ2-3; 8 nucleotides match TRBD2. Trimming cost V 6 bases and J 7 bases; bases outside gene matches: 6. This CDR3 region has 13 residues. Per germline, CDR1 MNHNS and CDR2 SASEGT. CDR3 DNA sequence: TGTGCCAGCAGGGAATTAGCGGGAAATACGCAGTATTTT. This gives the protein CASRELAGNTQYF.

The chain carries TRBV9 and TRBJ2-6; D remains ambiguous. This CDR3 contains 17 residues. The V gene lost 0 bases and the J gene lost 0 bases, with 10 bases spanning the gap. Per germline, CDR1 SGDLS and CDR2 YYNGEE. The CDR3 spells CASSVGPGFSGANVLTF. CDR3 coding DNA: TGTGCCAGCAGCGTAGGTCCGGGTTTCTCTGGGGCCAACGTCCTGACTTTC.

This clonotype was picked up a small number of times. The genes are TRBV28 and TRBJ2-7; TRBD2 might be the D (7 bases). V lost 6 bases and J 2 bases, leaving 14 bases between the germline ends. The CDR3 sequence is 14 residues long. Per germline, CDR1 MDHEN and CDR2 SYDVKM. The CDR3 DNA reads TGTGCCAGCAGCGCCCCCGGGGGGCCCTACGAGCAGTACTTC. Translation gives CASSAPGGPYEQYF.

This clonotype came up a few times. This chain joins TRBV11-2 and TRBJ2-4, with a weak D call TRBD1 (6 bases). The V end lost 8 bases, the J end lost 9 bases, and 20 bases lay between the germline ends. This CDR3 is 14 amino acids long. The germline gives CDR1 SGHAT, CDR2 FQNNGV. CDR3 loop: CASQEQGVVGIQYF. CDR3 bases: TGTGCCAGCCAGGAACAGGGTGTGGTTGGCATTCAGTACTTC.

The rearrangement joins TRBV5-1 to TRBJ1-4; TRBD1 agrees at 8 bases. With 3 bases clipped from V and 3 bases from J, the junction kept 7 bases outside the gene matches. In germline, CDR1 is SGHRS, CDR2 YFSETQ. This CDR3 is 16 amino acids long. DNA for the CDR3: TGCGCCAGCAGCTACAACCGACAGGGGCCTAATGAAAAACTGTTTTTT. This encodes CASSYNRQGPNEKLFF.